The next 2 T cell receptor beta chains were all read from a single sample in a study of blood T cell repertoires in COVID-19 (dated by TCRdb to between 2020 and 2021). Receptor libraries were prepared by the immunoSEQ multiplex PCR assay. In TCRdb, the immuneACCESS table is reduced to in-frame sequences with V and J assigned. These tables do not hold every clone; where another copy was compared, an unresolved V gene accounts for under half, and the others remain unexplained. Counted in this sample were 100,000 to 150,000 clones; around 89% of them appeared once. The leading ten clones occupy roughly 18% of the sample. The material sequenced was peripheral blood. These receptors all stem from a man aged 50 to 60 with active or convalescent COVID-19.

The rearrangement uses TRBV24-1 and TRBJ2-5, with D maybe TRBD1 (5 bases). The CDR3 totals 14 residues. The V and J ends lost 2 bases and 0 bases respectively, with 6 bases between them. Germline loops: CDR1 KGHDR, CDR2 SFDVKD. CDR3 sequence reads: CATSDSGYQETQYF. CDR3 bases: TGTGCCACCAGTGATTCAGGGTACCAAGAGACCCAGTACTTC.

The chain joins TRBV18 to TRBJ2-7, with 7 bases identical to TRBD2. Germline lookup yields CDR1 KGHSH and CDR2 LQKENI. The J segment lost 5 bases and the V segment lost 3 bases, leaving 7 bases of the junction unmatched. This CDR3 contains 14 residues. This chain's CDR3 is CASSPGEGANEQYF. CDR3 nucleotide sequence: TGTGCCAGCTCACCGGGGGAGGGTGCCAACGAGCAGTACTTC. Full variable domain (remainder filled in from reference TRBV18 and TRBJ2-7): NAGVMQNPRHLVRRRGQEARLRCSPMKGHSHVYWYRQLPEEGLKFMVYLQKENIIDESGMPKERFSAEFPKEGPSILRIQQVVRGDSAAYFCASSPGEGANEQYFGPGTRLTVT.